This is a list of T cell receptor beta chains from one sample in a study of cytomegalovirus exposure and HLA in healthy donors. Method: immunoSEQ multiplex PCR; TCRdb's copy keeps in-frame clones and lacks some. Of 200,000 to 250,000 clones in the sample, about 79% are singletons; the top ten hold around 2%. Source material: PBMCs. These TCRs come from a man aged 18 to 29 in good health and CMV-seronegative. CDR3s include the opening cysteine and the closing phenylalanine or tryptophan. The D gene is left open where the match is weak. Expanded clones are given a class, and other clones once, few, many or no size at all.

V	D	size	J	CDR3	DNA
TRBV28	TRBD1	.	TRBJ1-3	CASSLWDRANTIYF	TGTGCCAGCAGTTTATGGGACAGGGCGAACACCATATATTTT
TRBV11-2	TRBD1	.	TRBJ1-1	CASSLTDPGQGGTEAFF	TGTGCCAGCAGCTTAACGGACCCGGGACAGGGAGGCACTGAAGCTTTCTTT
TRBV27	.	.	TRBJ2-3	CASSTGSPDTQYF	TGTGCCAGCAGTACGGGAAGTCCAGATACGCAGTATTTT
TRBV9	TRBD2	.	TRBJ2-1	CASSLSSGSAYNEQFF	TGTGCCAGCAGCCTCTCTAGCGGGAGTGCCTACAATGAGCAGTTCTTC
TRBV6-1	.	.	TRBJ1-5	CASSEAPSGQPQHF	TGTGCCAGCAGTGAGGCCCCATCTGGCCAGCCCCAGCATTTT
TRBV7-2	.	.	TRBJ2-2	CASRPRQVITGELFF	TGTGCCAGCAGACCGAGACAGGTTATCACCGGGGAGCTGTTTTTT
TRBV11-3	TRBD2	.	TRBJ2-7	CASSLDGLAGINEQYF	TGTGCCAGCAGCTTAGATGGCCTAGCGGGGATCAACGAGCAGTACTTC
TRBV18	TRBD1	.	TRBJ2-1	CASSPGTGAYTEQFF	TGTGCCAGCTCACCGGGGACAGGGGCGTACACTGAGCAGTTCTTC
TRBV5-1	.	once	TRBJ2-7	CASSPSTGLTYEQYF	TGCGCCAGCAGCCCCTCGACTGGACTAACCTACGAGCAGTACTTC
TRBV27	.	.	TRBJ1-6	CASSARRIRVLHF	TGTGCCAGCAGTGCCCGAAGAATTCGGGTCCTCCACTTT
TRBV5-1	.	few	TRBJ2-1	CASSYTIRTDLMLNEQFF	TGCGCCAGCAGCTATACTATTCGGACAGACCTTATGCTCAATGAGCAGTTCTTC
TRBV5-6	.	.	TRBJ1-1	CASSLGVRRDMNTEAFF	TGTGCCAGCAGCTTGGGAGTACGCAGGGACATGAACACTGAAGCTTTCTTT
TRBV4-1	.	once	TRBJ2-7	CASSPSGGTWDYEQYF	TGCGCCAGCAGCCCAAGCGGCGGGACGTGGGACTACGAGCAGTACTTC
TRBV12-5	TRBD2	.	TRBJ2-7	CASGFTSGTSYEQYF	TGTGCTAGTGGTTTTACTAGCGGGACGAGTTACGAGCAGTACTTC
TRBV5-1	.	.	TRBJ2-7	CASSLMGGRPMDEQYF	TGCGCCAGCAGCTTGATGGGGGGACGGCCTATGGACGAGCAGTACTTC
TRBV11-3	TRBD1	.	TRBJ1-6	CASSWTGGYNSPLHF	TGTGCCAGCAGCTGGACAGGGGGGTATAATTCACCCCTCCACTTT
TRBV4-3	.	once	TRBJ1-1	CASSQDRGREAFF	TGCGCCAGCAGCCAAGATCGAGGGCGGGAGGCTTTCTTT
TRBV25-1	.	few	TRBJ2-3	CASSGRLITDTQYF	TGTGCCAGCAGTGGACGACTGATCACAGATACGCAGTATTTT